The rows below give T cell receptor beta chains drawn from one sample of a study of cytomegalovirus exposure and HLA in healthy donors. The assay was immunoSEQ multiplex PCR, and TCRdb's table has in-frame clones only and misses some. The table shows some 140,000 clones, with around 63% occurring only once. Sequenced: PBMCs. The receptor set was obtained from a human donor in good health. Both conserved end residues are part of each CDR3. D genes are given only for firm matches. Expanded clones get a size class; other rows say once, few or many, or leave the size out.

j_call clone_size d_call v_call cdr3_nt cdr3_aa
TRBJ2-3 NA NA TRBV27 TGTGCCAGCAGTTTTAACGGGGCAGATACGCAGTATTTT CASSFNGADTQYF
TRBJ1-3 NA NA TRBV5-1 TGCGCCAGCAGCTTGGATAACTCTGGAAACACCATATATTTT CASSLDNSGNTIYF
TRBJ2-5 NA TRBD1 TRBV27 TGTGCCAGCAGTCTCGGGACAGGGTCGGCGCCCCAGTACTTC CASSLGTGSAPQYF
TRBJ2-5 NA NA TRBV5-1 TGCGCCAGCAGCTTGGATCAGGGCTCAGAGACCCAGTACTTC CASSLDQGSETQYF
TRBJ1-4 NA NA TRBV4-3 TGCGCCAGCAGCCAACCGGGTCTTAATGAAAAACTGTTTTTT CASSQPGLNEKLFF
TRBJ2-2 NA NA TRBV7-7 TGTGCTAGCAGCTTAGGGGACACTAACACCGGGGAGCTGTTTTTT CASSLGDTNTGELFF
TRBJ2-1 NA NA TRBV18 TGTGCCAGCTCAAGGGCAGGGGCCCTTGGGAATGAGCAGTTCTTC CASSRAGALGNEQFF
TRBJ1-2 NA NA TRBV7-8 TGTGCCAGCAGCTCGGGGGACGTTGGCTACACCTTC CASSSGDVGYTF
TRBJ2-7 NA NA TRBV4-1 TGCGCCAGCAGCCAAGCCCAGGGGCTCGAGCAGTACTTC CASSQAQGLEQYF
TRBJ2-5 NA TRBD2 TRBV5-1 TGCGCCAGTTCCGGGGGGGGGCCCATAGAGACCCAGTACTTC CASSGGGPIETQYF
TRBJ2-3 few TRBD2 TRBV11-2 TGTGCCAGCAGCGGACCGGGACTAGATGGATGGAATACGCAGTATTTT CASSGPGLDGWNTQYF
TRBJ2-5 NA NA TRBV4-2 TGTGCCAGCAGCCAAGGGGCTAGCGGAGGGGGGGAGACCCAGTACTTC CASSQGASGGGETQYF
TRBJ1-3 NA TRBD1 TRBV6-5 TGTGCCAGCAGTTACTCGAGCAGGGGGAAGAACACCATATATTTT CASSYSSRGKNTIYF
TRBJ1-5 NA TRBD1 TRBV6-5 TGTGCCAGCAGAACAGTAGGGGGCCTCCAGCATTTT CASRTVGGLQHF
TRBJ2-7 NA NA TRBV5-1 TGCGCCAGCAGCCGGATCGGACAGACCTACGAGCAGTACTTC CASSRIGQTYEQYF
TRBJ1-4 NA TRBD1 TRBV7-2 TGTGCCAGCAGCCGACCAGCACAGGGGTTCTCCGAAAAACTGTTTTTT CASSRPAQGFSEKLFF
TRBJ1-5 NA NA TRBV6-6 TGTGCCAGCAGTGGACAGAATACCAATCAGCCCCAGCATTTT CASSGQNTNQPQHF
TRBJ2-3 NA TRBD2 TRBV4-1 TGCGCCAGCAGCCATACAGCGGGAGGCCTCACAGATACGCAGTATTTT CASSHTAGGLTDTQYF
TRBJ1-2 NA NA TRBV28 TGTGCCATATTTGGGGGGGCTTTCTATGGCTACACCTTC CAIFGGAFYGYTF
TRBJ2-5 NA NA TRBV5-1 TGCGCCAGCAGCTTGATCGGTAGTCAAGAGACCCAGTACTTC CASSLIGSQETQYF
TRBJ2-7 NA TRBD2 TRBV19 TGTGCCAGTAGTACGGGACTAGCGGGCTTATACGAGCAGTACTTC CASSTGLAGLYEQYF
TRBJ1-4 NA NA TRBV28 TGTGCCAGCACCAGGACAGTTAATGAAAAACTGTTTTTT CASTRTVNEKLFF
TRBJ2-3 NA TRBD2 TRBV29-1 TGCAGCGCAGCGGGGGACGCGAGCACAGATACGCAGTATTTT CSAAGDASTDTQYF
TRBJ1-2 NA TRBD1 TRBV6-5 TGTGCCAGCAGTGCGGGACAGTCTAACTATGGCTACACCTTC CASSAGQSNYGYTF
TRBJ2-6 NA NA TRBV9 TGTGCCAGCAGCGTAACGGGGTCCCTCTCTGGGGCCAACGTCCTGACTTTC CASSVTGSLSGANVLTF
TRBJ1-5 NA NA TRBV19 TGTGCCAGTAGTACGGGCAGGGTAAGCGTTCAGCCCCAGCATTTT CASSTGRVSVQPQHF
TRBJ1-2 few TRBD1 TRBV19 TGTGCCAGTAGTATAGCAACAGGGGGCGACTACACCTTC CASSIATGGDYTF